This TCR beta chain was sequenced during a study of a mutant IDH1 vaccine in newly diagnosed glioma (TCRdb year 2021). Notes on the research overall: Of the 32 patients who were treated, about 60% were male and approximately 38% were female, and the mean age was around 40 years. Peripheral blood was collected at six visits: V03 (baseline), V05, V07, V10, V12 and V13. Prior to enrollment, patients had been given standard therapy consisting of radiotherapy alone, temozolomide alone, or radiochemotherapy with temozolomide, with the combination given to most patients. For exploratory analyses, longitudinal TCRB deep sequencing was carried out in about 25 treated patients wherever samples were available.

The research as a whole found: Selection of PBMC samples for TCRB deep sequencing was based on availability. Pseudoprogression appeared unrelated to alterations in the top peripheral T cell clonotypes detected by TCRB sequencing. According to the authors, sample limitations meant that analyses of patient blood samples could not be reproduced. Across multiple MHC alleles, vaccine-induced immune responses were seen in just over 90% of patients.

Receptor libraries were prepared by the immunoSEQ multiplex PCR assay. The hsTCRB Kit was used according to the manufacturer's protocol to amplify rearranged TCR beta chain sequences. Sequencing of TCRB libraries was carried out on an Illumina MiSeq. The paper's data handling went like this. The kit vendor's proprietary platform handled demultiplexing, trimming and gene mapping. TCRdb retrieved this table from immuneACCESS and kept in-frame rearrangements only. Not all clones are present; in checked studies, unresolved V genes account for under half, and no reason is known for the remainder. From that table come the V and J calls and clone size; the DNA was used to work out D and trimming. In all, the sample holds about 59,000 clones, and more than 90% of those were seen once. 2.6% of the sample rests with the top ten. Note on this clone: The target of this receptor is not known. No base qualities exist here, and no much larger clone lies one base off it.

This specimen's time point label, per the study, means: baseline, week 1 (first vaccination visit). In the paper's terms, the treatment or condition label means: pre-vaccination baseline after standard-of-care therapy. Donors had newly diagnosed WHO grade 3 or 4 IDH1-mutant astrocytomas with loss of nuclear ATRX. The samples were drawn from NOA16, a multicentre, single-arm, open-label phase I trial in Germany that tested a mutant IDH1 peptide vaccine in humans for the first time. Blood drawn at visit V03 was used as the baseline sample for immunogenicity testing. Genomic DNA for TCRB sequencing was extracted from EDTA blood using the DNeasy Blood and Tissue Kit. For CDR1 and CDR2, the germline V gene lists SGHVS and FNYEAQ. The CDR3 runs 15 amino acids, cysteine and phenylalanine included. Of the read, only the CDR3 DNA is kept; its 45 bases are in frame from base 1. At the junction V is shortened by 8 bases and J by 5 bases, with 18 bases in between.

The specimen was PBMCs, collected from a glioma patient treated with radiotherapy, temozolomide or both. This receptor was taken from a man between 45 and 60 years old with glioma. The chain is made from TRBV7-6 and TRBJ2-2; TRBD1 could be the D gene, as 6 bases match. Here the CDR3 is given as CASGKTGSGTGELFF. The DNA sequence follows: TGTGCCAGCGGCAAAACAGGGTCCGGTACCGGGGAGCTGTTTTTT.